These T cell receptor beta chains were read from a single sample in a study of shared clonotypes between healthy human individuals. Sequencing was performed with immunoSEQ multiplex PCR; in TCRdb, only in-frame clones are kept and a portion is missing. The table includes around 720,000 clones, more than 70% detected once. The sequencing input was memory CD4+ T cells sorted from blood. Every receptor here comes from a woman in her 30s in good health. CDR3s include the opening cysteine and the closing phenylalanine or tryptophan. A D gene is named only where the DNA matches it firmly. Rows give clone size only sometimes, using once, few, many, or a class for an expanded clone.

V,D,J,size,DNA,CDR3
TRBV15,NA,TRBJ2-3,NA,TGTGCCACCAGCAGAGATTTGACGTCAGATACGCAGTATTTT,CATSRDLTSDTQYF
TRBV6-5,NA,TRBJ1-1,once,TGTGCAACGCGGGGCTGGGACACTGAAGCTTTCTTT,CATRGWDTEAFF
TRBV28,NA,TRBJ2-7,few,TGTGCCAGCAGTTCCGGATACTCCTACGAGCAGTACTTC,CASSSGYSYEQYF
TRBV6-1,NA,TRBJ1-5,NA,TGTGCCAGCAGTGACCAGGACTTTAGCAATCAGCCCCAGCATTTT,CASSDQDFSNQPQHF
TRBV14,NA,TRBJ2-1,many,TGTGCCAGCAGCCCCAGGGCCCTAGTCAATGAGCAGTTCTTC,CASSPRALVNEQFF
TRBV11-2,NA,TRBJ1-2,NA,TGTGCCAGCAGCTTAGAAGTCGGCCGCTTAAGAGGCTACACCTTC,CASSLEVGRLRGYTF
TRBV11-2,TRBD1,TRBJ1-5,few,TGTGCCAGCAGTCCTAACCGGGACAGGCCCCAGCATTTT,CASSPNRDRPQHF
TRBV19,NA,TRBJ2-3,NA,TGTGCCAGTCGTCCATCAAGCACAGATACGCAGTATTTT,CASRPSSTDTQYF
TRBV19,NA,TRBJ2-1,NA,TGTGCCAGTAGTATAATGCGGAATGAGCAGTTCTTC,CASSIMRNEQFF
TRBV10-3,TRBD1,TRBJ1-1,NA,TGTGCCATCCGGGACAGGGGTTTGAACACTGAAGCTTTCTTT,CAIRDRGLNTEAFF
TRBV28,TRBD1,TRBJ2-3,NA,TGTGCCAGCAGTGTATTTGCGCGGGACAGGATCTCAGATACGCAGTATTTT,CASSVFARDRISDTQYF
TRBV2,TRBD1,TRBJ1-5,NA,TGTGCCAGCAAATTGGGACAGGGAAGAAATCAGCCCCAGCATTTT,CASKLGQGRNQPQHF
TRBV5-6,NA,TRBJ2-5,NA,TGTGCCAGCAGCTTGTCTGGGGGCGCCCGGGAGACCCAGTACTTC,CASSLSGGARETQYF
TRBV4-2,NA,TRBJ1-3,once,TGTGCCAGCAGCCTTCACTACTACGACAGCTCACCCTCCGTTGGAAACACCATATATTTT,CASSLHYYDSSPSVGNTIYF
TRBV28,TRBD2,TRBJ2-7,NA,TGTGCCAGCAGCCGAGCGGGGTCCCACGAGCAGTACTTC,CASSRAGSHEQYF
TRBV7-2,NA,TRBJ1-5,NA,TGTGCCAGCAGCTCAGGGATGAATCAGCCCCAGCATTTT,CASSSGMNQPQHF
TRBV29-1,NA,TRBJ2-5,NA,TGCAGCGCCAATCCCGGGCCTGAGGTCCAAGAGACCCAGTACTTC,CSANPGPEVQETQYF
TRBV21-1,NA,TRBJ2-7,NA,TGTGCCAGCAGGGATCGACGAGAGCAGTACTTC,CASRDRREQYF
TRBV19,NA,TRBJ2-2,NA,TGTGCCAGTACCTTACCTCAGGGGACCACCGGGGAGCTGTTTTTT,CASTLPQGTTGELFF
TRBV6-6,NA,TRBJ2-3,NA,TGTGCCAGCAGTTCGCACGGGCCGGATACGCAGTATTTT,CASSSHGPDTQYF
TRBV19,TRBD2,TRBJ2-3,once,TGTGCCAGTAGTGGGCCCCGACTAGCGGAAAGCACAGATACGCAGTATTTT,CASSGPRLAESTDTQYF
TRBV5-4,NA,TRBJ2-7,NA,TGTGCCAGCAGCCGGCCGGGAGACTCCTACGAGCAGTACTTC,CASSRPGDSYEQYF
TRBV5-4,TRBD1,TRBJ1-2,NA,TGTGCCAGCAGCCGAGAACAGGGGTTTGGGACCTATGGCTACACCTTC,CASSREQGFGTYGYTF
TRBV13,NA,TRBJ1-2,NA,TGTGCCAGCAGCCCACCGCGGACAGACAGAGGCTACACCTTC,CASSPPRTDRGYTF
TRBV10-3,NA,TRBJ2-7,NA,TGTGCCATCAGTGAACGCCTAGTAGGGCGAGGGGCCTACGAGCAGTACTTC,CAISERLVGRGAYEQYF
TRBV5-1,NA,TRBJ2-5,NA,TGCGCCAGCAGCTCGTTTAGACAGAACCAAGAGACCCAGTACTTC,CASSSFRQNQETQYF
TRBV28,NA,TRBJ2-5,once,TGTGCCAGCAGTTTGCACACCACCCAAGAGACCCAGTACTTC,CASSLHTTQETQYF